The present T cell receptor beta chain was sequenced within a study of cytomegalovirus exposure and HLA in healthy donors. Points from the study as a whole: Most CMV-associated TCR beta chains appeared HLA-restricted in a later analysis.

The CDR3 spans 14 residues. Germline lookup yields CDR1 SGHTA and CDR2 FQGNSA. V lost 5 bases and J lost 4, with 13 bases in between. Researchers ran the PCR with 60 Vbeta and 13 Jbeta primers. Libraries were prepared by immunoSEQ multiplex PCR; TCRdb keeps only in-frame clonotypes and omits some of them. The sample lists 100,000 to 120,000 clones, 65% to 85% occurring once. A note on this clone: The antigen remains unidentified.

V is TRBV7-2 and J is TRBJ2-3; D possibly corresponds to TRBD2 (7 bases). This TCR was sampled from a woman aged 18-29 years in good health and CMV-seronegative. Sequences were obtained from PBMCs. Here the CDR3 reads CASSQGGGPDTQYF. In nucleotides, the CDR3 is TGTGCCAGCAGCCAAGGGGGGGGGCCAGATACGCAGTATTTT.